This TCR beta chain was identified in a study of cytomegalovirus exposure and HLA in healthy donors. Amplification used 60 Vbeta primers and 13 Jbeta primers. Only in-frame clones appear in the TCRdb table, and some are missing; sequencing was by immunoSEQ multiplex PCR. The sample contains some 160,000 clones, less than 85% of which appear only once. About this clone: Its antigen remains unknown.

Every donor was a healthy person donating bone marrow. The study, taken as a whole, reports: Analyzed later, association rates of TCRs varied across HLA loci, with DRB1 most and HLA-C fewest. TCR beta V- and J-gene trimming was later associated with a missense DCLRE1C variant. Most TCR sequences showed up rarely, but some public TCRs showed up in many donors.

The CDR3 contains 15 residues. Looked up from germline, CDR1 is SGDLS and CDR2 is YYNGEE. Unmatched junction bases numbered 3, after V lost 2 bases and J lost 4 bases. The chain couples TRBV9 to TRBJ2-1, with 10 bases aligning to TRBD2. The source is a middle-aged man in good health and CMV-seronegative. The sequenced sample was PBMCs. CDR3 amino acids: CASSVSSGGYNEQFF. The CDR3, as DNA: TGTGCCAGCAGCGTGTCTAGCGGGGGTTACAATGAGCAGTTCTTC.